These 29 T cell receptor beta chains originate from one sample sequenced in a study of technical replicates of blood from several donors. Sequencing used immunoSEQ multiplex PCR; TCRdb keeps in-frame clones, though not all of them. The sample records tens of thousands of clones, nearly 98% being singletons. The sequenced sample was T cells isolated from PBMCs. All receptors come from a human donor in good health.

This chain links TRBV15 with TRBJ1-5; a weak D match, TRBD1 (6 bases). The germline V gene has CDR1 LNHNV and CDR2 YYDKDF (reference sequence). The CDR3 sequence is 15 residues long. V was cut by 4 bases and J by 3 bases, with 13 bases left in between. The CDR3 DNA reads TGTGCCACCAGCAAGGTCAGGGGATCCAATCAGCCCCAGCATTTT. This codes for CATSKVRGSNQPQHF.

The chain uses TRBV19 and TRBJ2-7; 8 nucleotides match TRBD2. Germline V gene sequence: CDR1 LNHDA, CDR2 SQIVND (reference sequence). This CDR3 region has 14 residues. After removal of 5 bases from V and 2 bases from J, the junction contained 5 bases not matched to a gene. The DNA of the CDR3 is TGTGCCAGTAGTCCAGCGGGAGCCGCCTACGAGCAGTACTTC. Its translation: CASSPAGAAYEQYF.

The chain has TRBV11-2 and TRBJ2-1; 12 bases map to TRBD2. The junction had 13 bases not matched to a gene; V was cut back by 7 bases and J by 9 bases. Germline V gene lookup returns CDR1 SGHAT and CDR2 FQNNGV. The CDR3 is 16 amino acids. The CDR3 spells CASTQKGLAGGSEQFF. The CDR3 DNA follows: TGTGCCAGCACTCAAAAGGGGCTAGCGGGAGGGAGTGAGCAGTTCTTC.

The rearrangement uses TRBV9 and TRBJ2-1; TRBD2 aligns across 8 bases. This CDR3 region has 17 residues. J gave up 4 bases and V 0 bases, and 9 bases lay outside the gene matches. Germline values: CDR1 SGDLS, CDR2 YYNGEE. The CDR3 spells CASSVGGSGKPYNEQFF. The CDR3 bases are TGTGCCAGCAGCGTAGGAGGTAGCGGGAAGCCTTACAATGAGCAGTTCTTC.

This clone came up once. The chain is built from TRBV7-9 and TRBJ1-1; 12 bases agree with TRBD1. With 5 bases clipped from V and 3 bases from J, the junction kept 10 bases outside the gene matches. Germline values: CDR1 SEHNR, CDR2 FQNEAQ (reference sequence). There are 17 residues in the CDR3. DNA of the CDR3: TGTGCCAGCAGCCGTGGGACAGGGGGCAACTGGGACACTGAAGCTTTCTTT. This gives the protein CASSRGTGGNWDTEAFF.

This chain connects TRBV10-3 to TRBJ2-7, with D tentatively TRBD2 (7 bases). The CDR3 covers 13 residues. V lost 9 bases and J lost 1, with 13 bases in between. The germline V gene has CDR1 ENHRY and CDR2 SYGVKD. The CDR3 coding sequence is TGTGCCATAGGGGGGGGATTGTCCTACGAGCAGTACTTC. This sequence encodes CAIGGGLSYEQYF.

The CDR3 coding sequence is TGTGCCACTATCTTAGCGGGGCCATACAATGAGCAGTTCTTC. Amino acid sequence: CATILAGPYNEQFF. This chain links TRBV2 with TRBJ2-1; TRBD2 matches at 8 bases. CDR1 is SNHLY, CDR2 FYNNEI, per germline. The trim removed 10 bases at V and 4 bases at J, leaving 9 bases unmatched. The CDR3 is 14 amino acids.

The chain has TRBV19 and TRBJ2-7; possibly TRBD1 for D (5 bases). V was pared by 3 bases and J by 4 bases, with 13 bases between. The CDR3 has 14 residues. Germline CDR1 and CDR2: LNHDA and SQIVND (reference sequence). Written as DNA, the CDR3 is TGTGCCAGTAGTATCCAGGGAAAAGAATACGAGCAGTACTTC. Protein sequence: CASSIQGKEYEQYF.

This clone was detected once. The CDR3 here is CASSETSGSNEQFF. CDR3 sequence (DNA): TGTGCCAGCAGTGAGACTAGCGGGAGCAATGAGCAGTTCTTC. The V call is TRBV6-1, the J call TRBJ2-1; 12 positions match TRBD2. The CDR3 sequence is 14 residues long. CDR1 is MNHNS, CDR2 SASEGT, per germline. The V segment lost 3 bases and the J segment 6 bases; nucleotides outside the gene matches: 0.

The V gene is TRBV28, the J gene TRBJ1-3; D ambiguous. CDR1 is MDHEN and CDR2 is SYDVKM in the germline V gene. This CDR3 region has 12 residues. Trimming cost V 6 bases and J 7 bases, with 10 bases left between them. CDR3 coding DNA: TGTGCCAGCAGAACGGGATGGAACACCATATATTTT. It translates to CASRTGWNTIYF. The complete variable domain, with remaining parts taken from reference TRBV28 and TRBJ1-3, reads DVKVTQSSRYLVKRTGEKVFLECVQDMDHENMFWYRQDPGLGLRLIYFSYDVKMKEKGDIPEGYSVSREKKERFSLILESASTNQTSMYLCASRTGWNTIYFGEGSWLTVV.

The chain combines TRBV9 with TRBJ1-3, with D perhaps TRBD1 (6 bases). CDR1 and CDR2 (germline): SGDLS, YYNGEE. The ends were cut back, 3 bases at V and 3 bases at J, with 10 bases in the middle. The CDR3 length is 14 residues. CDR3 amino acids: CASSDRAGGNTIYF. CDR3 coding DNA: TGTGCCAGCAGCGACAGGGCCGGTGGAAACACCATATATTTT.

The J gene is TRBJ2-5, the V gene TRBV21-1; the DNA was not used to check the table's D call, TRBD1. TRBV21-1 is a known pseudogene. The CDR3 consists of 14 residues. The CDR3 region has the DNA TGTGCCAGCTGGAACAGGGGGTTACAAGAGACCCAGTACTTC. Translated, it gives CASWNRGLQETQYF.

The chain joins TRBV30 to TRBJ2-1, with 7 bases that match TRBD1. The CDR3 sequence is 16 residues long. The junction had 9 bases not matched to a gene; V was cut back by 1 base and J by 3 bases. The V gene's germline CDR1 is GTSNPN and CDR2 SVGIG (reference sequence). The CDR3 DNA reads TGTGCCTGGAGTGGGAACGGACAGGTAAACTACAATGAGCAGTTCTTC. This sequence encodes CAWSGNGQVNYNEQFF. Looking up the rest from reference TRBV30 and TRBJ2-1 gives the full variable domain: SQTIHQWPATLVQPVGSPLSLECTVEGTSNPNLYWYRQAAGRGLQLLFYSVGIGQISSEVPQNLSASRPQDRQFILSSKKLLLSDSGFYLCAWSGNGQVNYNEQFFGPGTRLTVL.

This chain links TRBV19 with TRBJ2-1; D call uncertain. Germline V CDR1 and CDR2: LNHDA, SQIVND (reference sequence). The CDR3 runs to 15 residues. Trimming stripped 5 bases from V and 5 bases from J, with 16 bases between. The CDR3, as DNA: TGTGCCAGTAGTCAGTCCCTGTACACGAACAATGAGCAGTTCTTC. Its protein product is CASSQSLYTNNEQFF.

This chain's CDR3 is CAISSGGEQYF. The CDR3, as DNA: TGTGCCATCTCTTCGGGCGGGGAGCAGTACTTC. J is TRBJ2-7 and V is TRBV10-3; the D gene is possibly TRBD2 (5 bases). The CDR3 extends over 11 amino acids. From germline, CDR1 is ENHRY and CDR2 SYGVKD. V gave up 8 bases and J gave up 7 bases, with 12 bases separating them.

J is TRBJ1-1 and V is TRBV7-2, with 8 bases aligning to TRBD1. The CDR3 runs 14 residues. J lost 5 bases, V lost 5 bases, and 7 bases had no gene match. From germline, CDR1 is SGHTA and CDR2 FQGNSA. CDR3 in DNA: TGTGCCAGCAGCGCCCGGACAGGGAGGACTGAAGCTTTCTTT. This sequence encodes CASSARTGRTEAFF. The full variable domain, its missing parts supplied by reference TRBV7-2 and TRBJ1-1, is GAGVSQSPSNKVTEKGKDVELRCDPISGHTALYWYRQSLGQGLEFLIYFQGNSAPDKSGLPSDRFSAERTGGSVSTLTIQRTQQEDSAVYLCASSARTGRTEAFFGQGTRLTVV.

The genes are TRBV27 and TRBJ2-3; 8 nucleotides agree with TRBD2. Per the germline V gene, CDR1 is MNHEY and CDR2 is SMNVEV (reference sequence). With V trimmed by 1 base and J by 2 bases, 11 bases remained unmatched. The CDR3 is made up of 18 amino acids. The CDR3 DNA reads TGTGCCAGCAGTTTATGGGTCCGTGCGGGAGGCCTCACAGATACGCAGTATTTT. It yields the protein CASSLWVRAGGLTDTQYF.

This rearrangement joins TRBV15 to TRBJ2-2; 7 nucleotides line up with TRBD1. Germline values: CDR1 LNHNV, CDR2 YYDKDF (reference sequence). The CDR3 has 17 amino acids. V lost 0 bases to trimming and J lost 1 base; unmatched junction nucleotides: 5. CDR3 coding DNA: TGTGCCACCAGCAGAGATTTAGGGACAGTGAACACCGGGGAGCTGTTTTTT. Encoded protein: CATSRDLGTVNTGELFF.

The V gene is TRBV30, the J gene TRBJ1-5, with D perhaps matching TRBD1 (6 bases). CDR3 length equals 13 residues. The germline V and J ends were trimmed by 2 bases and 5 bases, with 10 bases remaining between them. CDR1 is GTSNPN and CDR2 is SVGIG in the germline V gene (reference sequence). The CDR3 DNA reads as TGTGCCTGGAGTTTAACAGGGTATCAGCCCCAGCATTTT. Protein sequence: CAWSLTGYQPQHF.

For this clone: Relative to the germline gene, one junction end is altered; a read error may explain this. The sample holds other DNA sequences that translate to the same CDR3. The chain joins TRBV7-2 to TRBJ1-4; D is possibly TRBD1 (5 bases). The CDR3 runs 15 residues. Germline CDR1 and CDR2: SGHTA and FQGNSA. CDR3 sequence reads: CASSLDRATNEKLFF. The CDR3 coding sequence is TGTGCCAGCAGTTTAGACAGAGCAACTAATGAAAAACTGTTTTTT.

The chain is built from TRBV30 and TRBJ2-1; the D gene is possibly TRBD2 (5 bases). The CDR3 has 15 residues. Germline CDR1 reads GTSNPN; CDR2 reads SVGIG (reference sequence). The V gene lost 0 bases and the J gene lost 0 bases, with 9 bases spanning the gap. The CDR3 DNA follows: TGTGCCTGGAGTGTTACTGGGAGCTCCTACAATGAGCAGTTCTTC. Protein sequence: CAWSVTGSSYNEQFF.

The chain couples TRBV27 to TRBJ2-1; TRBD2 matches 15 bases. Germline V gene lookup returns CDR1 MNHEY and CDR2 SMNVEV (reference sequence). The CDR3 contains 14 residues. V shed 6 bases and J 13 bases; nucleotides not matched to a gene: 7. CDR3 DNA sequence: TGTGCCAGCAGCCTCGGACTAGCGGGAGGGCCCCAGTTCTTC. It translates to CASSLGLAGGPQFF.

This chain connects TRBV4-1 to TRBJ1-1; the D gene is possibly TRBD1 (5 bases). CDR3 length: 13 amino acids. Trimming cost V 4 bases and J 5 bases, with 11 bases left between them. Germline loops: CDR1 MGHRA, CDR2 YSYEKL. The CDR3 region is CASSPGGGTEAFF. The CDR3 coding sequence is TGCGCCAGCAGCCCTGGGGGGGGAACTGAAGCTTTCTTT.

The rearrangement uses TRBV28 and TRBJ2-5; TRBD2 agrees at 9 bases. CDR3 length: 16 residues. V lost 5 bases to trimming and J lost 5 bases; unmatched junction nucleotides: 12. Germline CDR1 reads MDHEN; CDR2 reads SYDVKM. For the CDR3, the DNA is TGTGCCAGCAGTCCCTTTTTAGCGGGAGTCGGGGAGACCCAGTACTTC. Amino acid sequence: CASSPFLAGVGETQYF.

V and J are TRBV7-3 and TRBJ1-2; 7 bases align to TRBD1. The CDR3 runs to 15 residues. V gave up 0 bases and J gave up 3 bases; unmatched junction bases: 4. In germline, CDR1 is SGHTA, CDR2 FQGTGA. As DNA, the CDR3 is TGTGCCAGCAGCTTAACAGGGGGCTTGGACTATGGCTACACCTTC. As protein: CASSLTGGLDYGYTF.

The chain links TRBV25-1 to TRBJ2-3, with TRBD2 identical over 11 bases. Germline CDR1 is MGHDK and CDR2 is SYGVNS. This CDR3 has 16 amino acids. The V segment lost 3 bases and the J segment 4 bases; nucleotides outside the gene matches: 6. The CDR3 DNA follows: TGTGCCAGCAGTGATCATCTAGCGGGAGGTGCAGATACGCAGTATTTT. Residues: CASSDHLAGGADTQYF.

The chain employs TRBV7-3 and TRBJ1-1; D remains unclear. There are 13 residues in the CDR3. V shed 0 bases and J shed 5 bases, with 7 bases lying between them. Germline loops: CDR1 SGHTA, CDR2 FQGTGA. As DNA, the CDR3 is TGTGCCAGCAGCTTAACGTACGCGACTGAAGCTTTCTTT. Protein sequence: CASSLTYATEAFF.

This rearrangement joins TRBV5-1 to TRBJ1-2; D is undetermined. V lost 3 bases, J lost 0 bases, and 9 bases lay in between. Germline CDR1 SGHRS, CDR2 YFSETQ. There are 14 residues in the CDR3. CDR3 nucleotides: TGCGCCAGCAGCTCCACAGCTTCTAACTATGGCTACACCTTC. Its protein product is CASSSTASNYGYTF.

The CDR3 spells CASSLASGVTGELFF. The CDR3 DNA reads TGTGCCAGCAGCCTCGCCTCGGGGGTCACCGGGGAGCTGTTTTTT. The chain carries TRBV11-3 and TRBJ2-2, with a weak D call TRBD2 (6 bases). The V and J ends lost 5 bases and 4 bases respectively, with 14 bases between them. The CDR3 loop spans 15 amino acids. Germline CDR1 and CDR2: SGHNT and YENEEA.